The rows below give T cell receptor beta chains drawn from one sample of a study of regulatory T cells in long-lasting Graves disease. MiXCR, applied by TCRdb to the multiplex PCR reads, yields one record per CDR3 protein. The sample yields around 420,000 distinct CDR3 sequences, 15% seen once. The data were also submitted as part of a second study, on T cells in Graves' hyperthyroidism and ophthalmopathy.

Material: peripheral blood mononuclear cells (PBMCs), obtained at new diagnosis, from a patient treated with antithyroid drugs. These receptor sequences come from a woman in her thirties or forties with Graves disease. CDR3s include the opening cysteine and the closing phenylalanine or tryptophan. D genes are given only for firm matches. The size field is filled for only some rows; it gives once, few, many or a size class.

v_gene	abundance	d_gene	j_gene	CDR3nt	CDR3aa
TRBV20-1	few	.	TRBJ2-3	TGCAGTGCTAGTAAAACCACAGATACGCAGTATTTT	CSASKTTDTQYF
TRBV7-2	many	TRBD1	TRBJ2-7	TGTGCCAGCAGCTTAGCCGGGACAGGGGGCGTTTACGAGCAGTACTTC	CASSLAGTGGVYEQYF
TRBV7-3	few	.	TRBJ2-7	TGTGCCAGCAGCCGGCGCGAAGGCCACGAGCAGTACTTC	CASSRREGHEQYF
TRBV18	many	.	TRBJ2-1	TGTGCCAGCTCACCATCTAGCGAGCTCAATGAGCAGTTCTTC	CASSPSSELNEQFF
TRBV5-4	.	TRBD2	TRBJ2-3	TGTGCCAGCAGCGGGACTAGCGATGACACAGATACGCAGTATTTT	CASSGTSDDTDTQYF
TRBV4-3	.	TRBD2	TRBJ2-1	TGCGCCAGCAGCCAAGGCCCAGCGGGAGTGGGCTACAATGAGCAGTTCTTC	CASSQGPAGVGYNEQFF
TRBV5-1	many	.	TRBJ2-1	TGCGCCAGCAGCTTGCCAGGGGCTAGGGATGAGCAGTTCTTC	CASSLPGARDEQFF
TRBV14	many	.	TRBJ1-1	TGTGCCAGCAGCCTCGAGGGCGGGGTTGAAGCTTTCTTT	CASSLEGGVEAFF
TRBV18	many	TRBD1	TRBJ1-4	TGTGCCAGCTCACGGAGCGGGACAGGGGATGAAAAACTGTTTTTT	CASSRSGTGDEKLFF
TRBV30	many	.	TRBJ1-4	TGTGCCTGGAGTGCCGACTATGAAAAACTGTTTTTT	CAWSADYEKLFF
TRBV4-1	.	TRBD2	TRBJ2-7	TGCGCCAGCAGCCAAGCCGGGGGGCTAGCGGGAGACGGCGAGCAGTACTTC	CASSQAGGLAGDGEQYF
TRBV11-3	many	TRBD2	TRBJ2-1	TGTGCCAGCAGCCGTAGCGGGTCCTTATACAATGAGCAGTTCTTC	CASSRSGSLYNEQFF
TRBV2	many	TRBD1	TRBJ2-5	TGTGCCAGCAGCCCTGGGACAGGGGGAGCGGAGACCCAGTACTTC	CASSPGTGGAETQYF